This entry features one T cell receptor beta chain sequence. This specimen comes from a study of blood T cell repertoires in COVID-19. Study details: Researchers got acute and convalescent COVID-19 samples from the United States, Italy and Spain. T cells, B-cell-depleted T cells, or PBMCs provided the cDNA or gDNA that served as material.

In the authors' methods: By means of reference gene primer amplification, nucleated cell counts were estimated. Clones were read by immunoSEQ multiplex PCR, and TCRdb kept only the in-frame ones, dropping some. The DNA was the basis for D and trimming; V, J and clone size are from that table. The table lists about 120,000 clones, 85% to 90% of them singletons, with 25% to 30% in the top ten. Per germline, CDR1 MDHEN and CDR2 SYDVKM. V trimming: 6 bases; J trimming: 7 bases; junction bases outside the gene matches: 5. The CDR3 runs 13 residues. The origin of this receptor is a man between 65 and 79 years old with active or convalescent COVID-19. V and J are TRBV28 and TRBJ1-2; 10 bases match TRBD1. The specimen sequenced was peripheral blood. The CDR3 DNA reads TGTGCCAGCAGGAGACAGGGGGCGAGTGGCTACACCTTC. Translating gives CASRRQGASGYTF.